The T cell receptor (beta chain) described here comes from a study of T cell changes during pregnancy in multiple sclerosis. This clone has a handful of counts. The method was immunoSEQ multiplex PCR; TCRdb's version includes in-frame clones alone and lacks a portion of them. The sample records about 59,000 clones, around 90% being singletons. The source is a female donor in good health, enrolled as a control in a pregnancy study. The sample in question was peripheral blood, obtained in the first trimester of pregnancy.

The CDR3 here is CASSSTGGYTF. CDR3 DNA sequence: TGTGCCAGCAGCTCGACAGGCGGCTACACCTTC. This chain joins TRBV14 and TRBJ1-2; tentative D call: TRBD1 (6 bases). The CDR3 covers 11 residues. Trimming stripped 5 bases from V and 8 bases from J, with 9 bases between. Germline loops: CDR1 SGHDN, CDR2 FVKESK.